This T cell receptor beta chain was sequenced in a study of shared clonotypes between healthy human individuals. Study outcomes and limitations: Clonotypes shared by all four donors outscored non-shared clonotypes in generation probability. The rarefaction results pointed to incomplete sorted-subset sequencing despite large depth. Among donors, the sharing of clonotypes was expected to be influenced by sequencing depth.

Comment on this clone: Its antigen remains unidentified.

Donors, healthy HIV-negative adults, lacked recent acute infections or vaccinations. The CDR3 consists of 16 residues. CDR1 and CDR2 from the germline V gene are SGHVS and FQNEAQ. Trimming took 7 bases from V and 1 from J, leaving 19 bases between them. Assay used: immunoSEQ multiplex PCR; TCRdb lists only in-frame clones, some missing. The table lists millions of clones, approximately 95% of them singletons, with 0.35% to 0.45% in the top ten. This clonotype originated in a man younger than 30 in good health. Some clones in this sample may be carry-over from other donors' samples. The sequenced sample consisted of naive CD4+ T cells from PBMCs. Subset indicated: CD45RA+ positively selected. The V and J genes are TRBV7-8 and TRBJ1-1; possible D gene TRBD1, 6 bases. The CDR3 loop is CASTWRGTITNTEAFF. Here the CDR3 DNA reads TGTGCCAGCACCTGGAGGGGGACCATAACGAACACTGAAGCTTTCTTT.